Following are 9 T cell receptor beta chains from one sample sequenced in a study of T cells in Graves' hyperthyroidism and ophthalmopathy. Amplification of TCR beta CDR3 regions was performed using RNA transcripts as template. The TCR CDR3 first-round RT-PCR relied on the HTBI primer set. TCRdb re-analysed the multiplex PCR reads in MiXCR, keeping a single row per CDR3 protein. The table lists about 180,000 distinct CDR3 sequences, about a sixth of them singletons, with under 35% in the top ten. Sequencing input: blood. Every receptor here comes from a woman between 50 and 59 years old with Graves' hyperthyroidism.

Ten or more counts support this clonotype. The CDR3 protein is CASSPGRTGGQGEQYF. CDR3 nucleotide sequence: TGTGCCAGCAGCCCCGGAAGAACGGGGGGGCAGGGGGAGCAGTACTTC. The chain links TRBV7-2 to TRBJ2-7; the match to TRBD2 covers 8 bases. V lost 5 bases and J lost 7; bases outside the gene matches: 16. CDR1 and CDR2 from the germline V gene are SGHTA and FQGNSA. This CDR3 spans 16 amino acids.

This clonotype was found many times. The chain carries TRBV28 and TRBJ2-1; 13 bases match TRBD2. The CDR3 totals 16 residues. The V gene's germline CDR1 is MDHEN and CDR2 SYDVKM. J lost 4 bases, V lost 4 bases, and 4 bases had no gene match. The CDR3 DNA sequence: TGTGCCAGCAGTTCTCGGACTAGCGGGGGTTACAATGAGCAGTTCTTC. The encoded protein is CASSSRTSGGYNEQFF.

J is TRBJ2-4 and V is TRBV7-9, with 9 bases aligning to TRBD1. This CDR3 is 14 amino acids long. CDR1 is SEHNR and CDR2 is FQNEAQ in the germline V gene (reference sequence). V gave up 3 bases and J gave up 6 bases; unmatched junction bases: 3. In nucleotides, the CDR3 is TGTGCCAGCAGCTTTATGACAGGGGGAAACATTCAGTACTTC. Translating it yields CASSFMTGGNIQYF.

This clonotype appeared many times. This chain uses TRBV6-4 with TRBJ2-3; the D gene is possibly TRBD2 (6 bases). With 2 bases removed from V and 2 bases from J, the gap between germline ends came to 11 bases. The CDR3 is made up of 15 amino acids. Germline V gene sequence: CDR1 MRHNA, CDR2 SNTAGT. The chain's CDR3 is CASSDGRDATDTQYF. The DNA of the CDR3 is TGTGCCAGCAGTGACGGGCGGGACGCCACAGATACGCAGTATTTT.

This clonotype was seen repeatedly, ten times or more. The rearrangement links TRBV7-9 to TRBJ2-7, with D hard to call. In germline, CDR1 is SEHNR, CDR2 FQNEAQ (reference sequence). The ends were cut back, 5 bases at V and 7 bases at J, with 21 bases in the middle. The CDR3 extends over 15 amino acids. CDR3 sequence reads: CASSDHGQPIGEQYF. CDR3 nucleotides: TGTGCCAGCAGCGACCACGGGCAGCCTATAGGTGAGCAGTACTTC.

At least ten counts were recorded for this clonotype. CDR3 loop: CASSPGTINYGYTF. CDR3 DNA: TGTGCCAGTAGTCCCGGGACAATCAACTATGGCTACACCTTC. The genes are TRBV19 and TRBJ1-2; possibly TRBD1 for D (6 bases). The CDR3 length is 14 residues. Trimming removed 5 bases at V and 2 bases at J, with 12 bases between. CDR1 is LNHDA, CDR2 SQIVND, per germline (reference sequence).

This chain connects TRBV7-3 to TRBJ1-3; D is uncertain. In germline, CDR1 is SGHTA, CDR2 FQGTGA. Trimming removed 5 bases at V and 0 bases at J, with 11 bases between. This CDR3 region has 15 residues. The CDR3 region has the DNA TGTGCCAGCAGCCTGTACATGAGCTCTGGAAACACCATATATTTT. Translated: CASSLYMSSGNTIYF.

The chain recombines TRBV4-3 with TRBJ1-5, with D possibly TRBD1 on 5 matching bases. Between the trimmed V and J ends, which lost 0 bases and 6 bases, there was a span of 9 bases. Germline loops: CDR1 LGHNA, CDR2 YSLEER. The CDR3 covers 14 residues. The CDR3 here is CASSQDWGIQPQHF. Written as DNA, the CDR3 is TGCGCCAGCAGCCAAGATTGGGGGATTCAGCCCCAGCATTTT.

This clonotype was found a few times. CDR3 amino acids: CSARDLMGTGNEKLFF. In DNA, the CDR3 is TGCAGTGCTAGAGATCTAATGGGGACAGGAAATGAAAAACTGTTTTTT. This chain connects TRBV20-1 to TRBJ1-4; 8 bases match TRBD1. The germline CDR1 and CDR2 sequences are DFQATT and SNEGSKA (reference sequence). J lost 5 bases, V lost 0 bases, and 8 bases had no gene match. CDR3 length equals 16 residues.